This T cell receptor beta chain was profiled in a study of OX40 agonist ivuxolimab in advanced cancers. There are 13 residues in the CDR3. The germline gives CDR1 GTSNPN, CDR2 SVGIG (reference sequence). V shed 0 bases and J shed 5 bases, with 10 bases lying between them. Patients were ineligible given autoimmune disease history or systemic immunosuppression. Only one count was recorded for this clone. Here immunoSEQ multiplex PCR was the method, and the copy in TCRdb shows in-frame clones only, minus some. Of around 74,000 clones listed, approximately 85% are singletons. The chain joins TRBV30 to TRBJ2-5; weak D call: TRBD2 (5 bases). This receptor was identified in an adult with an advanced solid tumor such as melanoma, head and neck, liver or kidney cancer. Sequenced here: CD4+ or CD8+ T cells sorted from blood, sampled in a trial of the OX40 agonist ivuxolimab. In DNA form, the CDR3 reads TGTGCCTGGAGTGTACACCCGGGGGAGACCCAGTACTTC. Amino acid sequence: CAWSVHPGETQYF.